This entry describes one T cell receptor (beta chain). This sample was included in a study of cytomegalovirus exposure and HLA in healthy donors. From germline, CDR1 is SGHTA and CDR2 FQGNSA. Trimming removed 4 bases at V and 1 base at J, with 8 bases between. The CDR3 spans 14 residues. The primer mix had 60 Vbeta and 13 Jbeta primers. Produced via immunoSEQ multiplex PCR; TCRdb's table is partial and in-frame only. The sample holds 100,000 to 150,000 clones, approximately 84% seen once. Sequenced input: PBMCs. The rearrangement uses TRBV7-2 and TRBJ1-5; D possibly corresponds to TRBD1 (6 bases). The receptor was isolated from a man between 18 and 29 years old in good health and CMV-seropositive. This CDR3 reads CASSSQGSNQPQHF. The DNA of the CDR3 is TGTGCCAGCAGCTCGCAGGGGAGCAATCAGCCCCAGCATTTT.